These 30 T cell receptor beta chains were all obtained from the same sample, sequenced in a study of blood T cell repertoires in COVID-19. Clones were read by immunoSEQ multiplex PCR, and TCRdb kept only the in-frame ones, dropping some. In the table there are fewer than 350,000 clones, 89% of which are singletons. The sequenced sample consisted of peripheral blood. These receptors originate from a woman in her fifties or sixties with COVID-19, enrolled during active disease.

The rearrangement joins TRBV6-5 to TRBJ2-7, with D unclear. Trimming shortened V by 6 bases and J by 1 base, and 10 bases separated the two germline ends. The CDR3 length is 13 residues. Per germline, CDR1 MNHEY and CDR2 SVGAGI. The CDR3 region is CASSPPGSYEQYF. The CDR3 DNA reads TGTGCCAGCAGCCCCCCCGGTTCCTACGAGCAGTACTTC.

V gene TRBV18 combines with J gene TRBJ1-1; TRBD1 agrees at 7 bases. The CDR3 sequence is 15 residues long. Per the germline V gene, CDR1 is KGHSH and CDR2 is LQKENI. The J segment lost 4 bases and the V segment lost 0 bases, leaving 5 bases of the junction unmatched. The CDR3 sequence is CASSPPIQGGTEAFF. The DNA for the CDR3 is TGTGCCAGCTCACCACCGATTCAGGGGGGCACTGAAGCTTTCTTT.

CDR3 nucleotides: TGTGCCAGCAGACAGGGGGCTGGCTATGGCTACACCTTC. This translates into CASRQGAGYGYTF. V is TRBV6-5 and J is TRBJ1-2; 9 nucleotides line up with TRBD1. CDR3 length: 13 residues. Germline trimming cut 6 bases from V and 4 bases from J; bases unmatched to any gene: 3. Germline V CDR1 and CDR2: MNHEY, SVGAGI.

In its sample, this clone was seen a few times. This rearrangement joins TRBV29-1 to TRBJ2-6, with a possible D match to TRBD2 (5 bases). This CDR3 region has 14 residues. CDR1 is SQVTM, CDR2 ANQGSEA, per germline. Trimming cost V 1 base and J 3 bases, with 7 bases left between them. CDR3 region: CSVEGGIGANVLTF. Here the CDR3 DNA reads TGCAGCGTTGAAGGAGGGATTGGGGCCAACGTCCTGACTTTC.

The V and J genes are TRBV24-1 and TRBJ2-1; a weak D match, TRBD2 (6 bases). Germline CDR1 and CDR2: KGHDR and SFDVKD. Between the trimmed V and J ends, which lost 1 base and 8 bases, there was a span of 8 bases. There are 13 residues in the CDR3. The CDR3 bases are TGTGCCACCAGTGATTTTGGAGGGTATGAGCAGTTCTTC. It specifies CATSDFGGYEQFF.

The chain recombines TRBV5-5 with TRBJ2-7, with 9 bases matching TRBD1. The CDR3 is 18 residues long. Germline trimming cut 7 bases from V and 0 bases from J; bases unmatched to any gene: 17. Germline V CDR1 and CDR2: SGHKS, YYEKEE (reference sequence). The CDR3 is CASFPGTGLYSSSYEQYF. CDR3 nucleotides: TGTGCCAGCTTCCCCGGGACAGGGCTTTATTCAAGCTCCTACGAGCAGTACTTC. The full variable domain, rest sourced from reference TRBV5-5 and TRBJ2-7, is DAGVTQSPTHLIKTRGQQVTLRCSPISGHKSVSWYQQVLGQGPQFIFQYYEKEERGRGNFPDRFSARQFPNYSSELNVNALLLGDSALYLCASFPGTGLYSSSYEQYFGPGTRLTVT.

This clone was seen just once. The chain carries TRBV7-3 and TRBJ1-2, with 8 positions matching TRBD1. Per the germline V gene, CDR1 is SGHTA and CDR2 is FQGTGA. Losses at the gene ends were 1 base for V and 5 bases for J; bases not matched to a gene: 9. This CDR3 is built from 16 residues. CDR3 sequence: CASSLIPGQGRYGYTF. The CDR3 nucleotides read TGTGCCAGCAGCTTAATTCCAGGACAGGGTCGTTATGGCTACACCTTC. Combining the CDR3 with reference TRBV7-3 and TRBJ1-2 gives the whole variable domain GAGVSQTPSNKVTEKGKYVELRCDPISGHTALYWYRQSLGQGPEFLIYFQGTGAADDSGLPNDRFFAVRPEGSVSTLKIQRTERGDSAVYLCASSLIPGQGRYGYTFGSGTRLTVV.

The V gene is TRBV5-4, the J gene TRBJ1-6; 8 bases fit TRBD1. The V segment lost 3 bases and the J segment 9 bases; nucleotides outside the gene matches: 8. This CDR3 region has 15 residues. The germline CDR1 and CDR2 sequences are SGHNT and YYREEE (reference sequence). The CDR3 region has the DNA TGTGCCAGCAGCTGGACGACAGGGGTTAGTTCACCCCTCCACTTT. It codes for CASSWTTGVSSPLHF.

This sequence joins TRBV5-1 and TRBJ1-1; TRBD1 matches 8 bases. Trimming cost V 3 bases and J 5 bases; bases outside gene matches: 3. Germline values: CDR1 SGHRS, CDR2 YFSETQ. The CDR3 loop spans 13 amino acids. The CDR3 spells CASSSRGPTEAFF. CDR3 DNA: TGCGCCAGCAGCTCCAGGGGGCCGACTGAAGCTTTCTTT.

The genes are TRBV13 and TRBJ1-6; D remains unclear. Trimming removed 5 bases from V and 7 bases from J, with 18 bases in between. Germline V lookup: CDR1 PRHDT, CDR2 FYEKMQ (reference sequence). The CDR3 sequence is 16 residues long. CDR3 sequence: CASSNRGSTKNSPLHF. In DNA form, the CDR3 reads TGTGCCAGCAGCAACAGAGGGTCCACGAAAAATTCACCCCTCCACTTT.

V usage is TRBV5-1 and J usage is TRBJ2-1; 7 bases line up with TRBD2. The germline gives CDR1 SGHRS, CDR2 YFSETQ. The CDR3 contains 14 residues. V lost 4 bases, J lost 8 bases, and 9 bases stayed unmatched. CDR3 protein: CASSVERGGYEQFF. The DNA of the CDR3 is TGCGCCAGCAGCGTCGAGAGGGGAGGGTATGAGCAGTTCTTC.

This chain uses TRBV19 with TRBJ1-5; D remains unclear. The CDR3 length is 13 residues. The germline V gene encodes CDR1 LNHDA and CDR2 SQIVND (reference sequence). Between the trimmed V and J ends, which lost 2 bases and 7 bases, there was a span of 9 bases. DNA for the CDR3: TGTGCCAGTAGTATATCGTATCTCCAGCCCCAGCATTTT. The encoded protein is CASSISYLQPQHF.

The V and J genes are TRBV6-5 and TRBJ1-2; no reliable D call. CDR1 and CDR2 from the germline V gene are MNHEY and SVGAGI. The CDR3 extends over 14 amino acids. Trimming took off 11 bases at V and 8 bases at J, with 24 bases between the two ends. The CDR3 nucleotides read TGTGCCCTCGAGAGGGCAGCACCCGAGAGGGGCTACACCTTC. The encoded protein is CALERAAPERGYTF.

The chain couples TRBV28 to TRBJ1-1; D perhaps matches TRBD1 (5 bases). V was trimmed by 2 bases and J by 4 bases, leaving 14 bases between them. Germline V gene sequence: CDR1 MDHEN, CDR2 SYDVKM. The CDR3 covers 15 residues. The chain's CDR3 is CASSLGGARGTEAFF. The CDR3 DNA is TGTGCCAGCAGTTTAGGCGGCGCAAGGGGCACTGAAGCTTTCTTT. The whole variable domain, remainder taken from reference TRBV28 and TRBJ1-1, is DVKVTQSSRYLVKRTGEKVFLECVQDMDHENMFWYRQDPGLGLRLIYFSYDVKMKEKGDIPEGYSVSREKKERFSLILESASTNQTSMYLCASSLGGARGTEAFFGQGTRLTVV.

The chain uses TRBV7-9 and TRBJ1-2, with 8 bases that match TRBD1. The ends lost 5 bases at V and 4 bases at J; junction bases unmatched: 3. The CDR3 extends over 13 amino acids. Germline V gene sequence: CDR1 SEHNR, CDR2 FQNEAQ (reference sequence). CDR3 loop: CASSGGTGYGYTF. As DNA, the CDR3 is TGTGCCAGCAGCGGAGGGACAGGCTATGGCTACACCTTC.

The chain employs TRBV19 and TRBJ2-5; 8 bases map to TRBD2. V was clipped by 5 bases and J by 5 bases; unmatched bases: 7. This CDR3 has 14 residues. The germline V gene has CDR1 LNHDA and CDR2 SQIVND (reference sequence). The CDR3 region is CASSSGGLGETQYF. As DNA, the CDR3 is TGTGCCAGTAGTTCGGGGGGGCTGGGGGAGACCCAGTACTTC. The whole variable domain, filled in from reference TRBV19 and TRBJ2-5, reads DGGITQSPKYLFRKEGQNVTLSCEQNLNHDAMYWYRQDPGQGLRLIYYSQIVNDFQKGDIAEGYSVSREKKESFPLTVTSAQKNPTAFYLCASSSGGLGETQYFGPGTRLLVL.

This chain's CDR3 is CASSITGGVGNEKLFF. The CDR3 region has the DNA TGTGCCAGTAGTATTACAGGGGGCGTCGGTAATGAAAAACTGTTTTTT. This sequence joins TRBV19 and TRBJ1-4; 9 nucleotides align to TRBD1. Germline CDR1 LNHDA, CDR2 SQIVND (reference sequence). The CDR3 totals 16 residues. V shed 3 bases and J 4 bases; nucleotides not matched to a gene: 6.

The chain uses TRBV6-5 and TRBJ1-1; no reliable D call. The CDR3 contains 15 residues. Germline loops: CDR1 MNHEY, CDR2 SVGAGI. V gave up 6 bases and J gave up 4 bases, with 18 bases separating them. The CDR3 DNA follows: TGTGCCAGCAGAAGACGGGATAGCGAGAGCACTGAAGCTTTCTTT. It yields the protein CASRRRDSESTEAFF.

The V and J genes are TRBV24-1 and TRBJ2-2; 7 bases align to TRBD1. The trim removed 7 bases at V and 5 bases at J, leaving 6 bases unmatched. The CDR3 runs 14 residues. CDR1 and CDR2 (germline): KGHDR, SFDVKD. CDR3 nucleotides: TGTGCCACCAGGACAGGGACAGCTACCGGGGAGCTGTTTTTT. It specifies CATRTGTATGELFF.

This sequence joins TRBV15 and TRBJ1-1; perhaps TRBD1 as D (6 bases). This CDR3 contains 17 residues. CDR1 is LNHNV and CDR2 is YYDKDF in the germline V gene (reference sequence). Deletions cut 3 bases from V and 2 bases from J, with 19 bases between. The CDR3 protein is CATSRDQGNRVNTEAFF. The CDR3 DNA sequence: TGTGCCACCAGCAGGGATCAAGGGAACAGGGTTAACACTGAAGCTTTCTTT.

Notes on this clone: The same CDR3 arises from other DNA sequences in this sample as well. The chain is built from TRBV28 and TRBJ1-2; 9 bases map to TRBD1. CDR3 length: 13 residues. With 4 bases clipped from V and 8 bases from J, the junction kept 5 bases outside the gene matches. Germline CDR1 is MDHEN and CDR2 is SYDVKM. The CDR3 sequence is CASSSGTGSGYTF. CDR3 bases: TGTGCCAGCAGTTCTGGGACAGGGAGCGGCTACACCTTC.

The V call is TRBV7-8, the J call TRBJ1-3, with 9 nucleotides matching TRBD1. V lost 5 bases to trimming and J lost 2 bases; unmatched junction nucleotides: 7. In germline, CDR1 is SGHVS, CDR2 FQNEAQ. CDR3 length: 16 amino acids. Here the CDR3 DNA reads TGTGCCAGCAGCCGAGACAGGGGGTCTGCTGGAAACACCATATATTTT. It is translated as CASSRDRGSAGNTIYF.

This chain links TRBV19 with TRBJ2-5; weak D call: TRBD1 (5 bases). Germline lookup yields CDR1 LNHDA and CDR2 SQIVND (reference sequence). The CDR3 contains 15 residues. V lost 4 bases to trimming and J lost 1 base, with 13 bases between them. The CDR3 DNA follows: TGTGCCAGTAGTAACCTGGGGCGGAGCCAAGAGACCCAGTACTTC. Its translation is CASSNLGRSQETQYF.

The V gene is TRBV7-8, the J gene TRBJ1-1, with 9 bases lining up with TRBD1. The CDR3 spans 14 residues. V lost 4 bases, J lost 4 bases, and 4 bases stayed unmatched. Germline values: CDR1 SGHVS, CDR2 FQNEAQ. The CDR3: CASSSLTGGTEAFF. The CDR3 nucleotides are TGTGCCAGCAGCTCCCTGACAGGGGGCACTGAAGCTTTCTTT.

The CDR3 here is CASTPRGLLNYGYTF. CDR3 nucleotides: TGTGCCAGCACCCCAAGGGGACTCTTAAACTATGGCTACACCTTC. This chain joins TRBV28 and TRBJ1-2; D might be TRBD1 (5 bases). The CDR3 is 15 residues long. The germline CDR1 and CDR2 sequences are MDHEN and SYDVKM. V dropped 7 bases and J dropped 2 bases, with 17 bases sitting between them.

V gene TRBV7-5 combines with J gene TRBJ1-2; the tabulated D call, TRBD1, remains unverified against the DNA. TRBV7-5 is classified as a pseudogene. The CDR3 is 16 residues long. The CDR3, as DNA: TGTGCCAGAAGCTTGGGACAGGCCTCCAGGGCATATGGCTACACCTTC. Its protein product is CARSLGQASRAYGYTF.

The genes are TRBV5-1 and TRBJ1-1; no definite D call. The CDR3 is 13 residues long. CDR1 and CDR2 (germline): SGHRS, YFSETQ. The V and J ends lost 0 bases and 11 bases respectively, with 14 bases between them. In DNA, the CDR3 is TGCGCCAGCAGCTTGGTGGACCGTGAGCGGGCTTTCTTT. Protein product: CASSLVDRERAFF.

This clone was observed once. A junction end diverges from the germline sequence, so it may reflect a read error. V and J are TRBV7-7 and TRBJ1-3; D gene ambiguous. CDR1 and CDR2 (germline): SSHAT, FNYEAQ (reference sequence). The CDR3 length is 14 residues. The CDR3 loop is CASSLSLDGNTIYF. The CDR3 bases are TGTGCTAGCAGCCTCTCCTTAGATGGAAACACCATATATTTT.

This chain joins TRBV10-1 and TRBJ2-3; TRBD2 agrees at 13 bases. The V and J ends lost 9 bases and 8 bases, in that order; junction bases with no gene match: 8. Germline CDR1 WNHNN, CDR2 SYGVQD (reference sequence). CDR3 length: 14 residues. CDR3 nucleotides: TGCGCCAGTCCTCCGGGACTAGCGGGGTGTACGCAGTATTTT. Amino acids: CASPPGLAGCTQYF.

V is TRBV4-2 and J is TRBJ1-3; 9 nucleotides match TRBD1. The J segment lost 7 bases and the V segment lost 8 bases, leaving 18 bases of the junction unmatched. CDR3 length equals 17 residues. Germline V gene lookup returns CDR1 LGHNA and CDR2 YNFKEQ. The CDR3 DNA reads as TGTGCCAGCGCCGAAAGAAATCCGGGACAGGGCGGGAACACCATATATTTT. Protein: CASAERNPGQGGNTIYF.